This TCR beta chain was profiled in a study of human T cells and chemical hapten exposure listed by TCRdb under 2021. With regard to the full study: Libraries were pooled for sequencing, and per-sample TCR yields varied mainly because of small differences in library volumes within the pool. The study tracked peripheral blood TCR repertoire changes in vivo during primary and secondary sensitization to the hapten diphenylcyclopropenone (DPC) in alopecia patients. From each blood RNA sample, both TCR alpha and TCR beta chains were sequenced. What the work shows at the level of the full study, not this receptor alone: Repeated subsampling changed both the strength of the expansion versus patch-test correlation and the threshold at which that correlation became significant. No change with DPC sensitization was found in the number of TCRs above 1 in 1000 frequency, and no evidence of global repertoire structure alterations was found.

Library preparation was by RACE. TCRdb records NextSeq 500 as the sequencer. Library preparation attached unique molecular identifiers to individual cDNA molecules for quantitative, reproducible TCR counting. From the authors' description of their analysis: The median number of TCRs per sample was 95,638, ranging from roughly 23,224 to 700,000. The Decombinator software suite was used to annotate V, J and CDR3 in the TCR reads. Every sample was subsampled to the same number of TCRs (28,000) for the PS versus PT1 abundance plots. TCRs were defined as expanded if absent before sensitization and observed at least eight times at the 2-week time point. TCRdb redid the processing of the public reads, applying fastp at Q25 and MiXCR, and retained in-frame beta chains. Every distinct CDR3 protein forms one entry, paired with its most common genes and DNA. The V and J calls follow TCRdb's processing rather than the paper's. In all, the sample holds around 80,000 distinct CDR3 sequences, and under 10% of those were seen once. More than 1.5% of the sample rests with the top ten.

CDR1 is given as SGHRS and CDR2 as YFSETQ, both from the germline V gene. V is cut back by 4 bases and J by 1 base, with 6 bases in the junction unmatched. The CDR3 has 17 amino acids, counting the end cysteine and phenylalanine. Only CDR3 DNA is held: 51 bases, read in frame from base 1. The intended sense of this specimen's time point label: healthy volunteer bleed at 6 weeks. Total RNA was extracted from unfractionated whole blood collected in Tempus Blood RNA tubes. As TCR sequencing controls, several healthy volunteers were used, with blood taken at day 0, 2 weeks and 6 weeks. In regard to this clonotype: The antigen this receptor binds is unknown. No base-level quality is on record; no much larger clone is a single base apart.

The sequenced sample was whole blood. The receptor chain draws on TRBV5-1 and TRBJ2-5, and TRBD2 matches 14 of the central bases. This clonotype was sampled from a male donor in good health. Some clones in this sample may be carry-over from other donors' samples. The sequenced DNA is TGCGCCAGCAGCACGGGACTAGCGGGGGCCCTCCAAGAGACCCAGTACTTC. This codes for CASSTGLAGALQETQYF.